A single sample is the source of the 27 T cell receptor beta chains below, sequenced in a study of blood T cell repertoires in COVID-19. Clones were read by immunoSEQ multiplex PCR, and TCRdb kept only the in-frame ones, dropping some. The sample has 200,000 to 250,000 clones, roughly 83% seen once. Sequencing was performed on PBMCs or T cells enriched from blood (not recorded which). These receptor sequences come from a woman aged 45-65 years who had recovered from COVID-19.

V usage is TRBV4-2 and J usage is TRBJ1-1; 7 positions agree with TRBD1. The CDR3 extends over 14 amino acids. The trim removed 4 bases at V and 0 bases at J, leaving 2 bases unmatched. Germline V gene data show CDR1 as LGHNA and CDR2 as YNFKEQ. The CDR3 sequence is CASSPGQLNTEAFF. CDR3 DNA: TGTGCCAGCAGCCCGGGACAGTTGAACACTGAAGCTTTCTTT.

The CDR3 DNA follows: TGCAGCGTAAAGACCGGGACAGGGATACGGGGCTACACCTTC. It specifies CSVKTGTGIRGYTF. The rearrangement links TRBV29-1 to TRBJ1-2; 9 positions agree with TRBD1. Germline-derived CDR1 and CDR2 are SQVTM and ANQGSEA. This CDR3 spans 14 amino acids. Unmatched junction bases numbered 13, after V lost 6 bases and J lost 8 bases. The full variable domain, in which reference TRBV29-1 and TRBJ1-2 provide the parts outside the CDR3, is SAVISQKPSRDICQRGTSLTIQCQVDSQVTMMFWYRQQPGQSLTLIATANQGSEATYESGFVIDKFPISRPNLTFSTLTVSNMSPEDSSIYLCSVKTGTGIRGYTFGSGTRLTVV.

This chain connects TRBV4-3 to TRBJ2-3; D is uncertain. CDR1 and CDR2 (germline): LGHNA, YSLEER. V dropped 1 base and J dropped 0 bases, with 8 bases sitting between them. This CDR3 comprises 15 residues. The CDR3 here is CASSQVSSSTDTQYF. In nucleotides, the CDR3 is TGCGCCAGCAGCCAAGTGAGTTCTAGCACAGATACGCAGTATTTT.

The V call is TRBV7-6, the J call TRBJ2-7; the D gene is possibly TRBD1 (6 bases). V gave up 5 bases and J gave up 5 bases, with 19 bases separating them. The CDR3 extends over 15 amino acids. Per the germline V gene, CDR1 is SGHVS and CDR2 is FNYEAQ. CDR3 DNA: TGTGCCAGCAGCCGCCAGGCAGGGGATACCCACGAGCAGTACTTC. Translated, it gives CASSRQAGDTHEQYF. The whole variable domain, filled in from reference TRBV7-6 and TRBJ2-7, reads GAGVSQSPRYKVTKRGQDVALRCDPISGHVSLYWYRQALGQGPEFLTYFNYEAQQDKSGLPNDRFSAERPEGSISTLTIQRTEQRDSAMYRCASSRQAGDTHEQYFGPGTRLTVT.

V usage is TRBV6-5 and J usage is TRBJ1-5; possibly TRBD1 for D (6 bases). Germline loops: CDR1 MNHEY, CDR2 SVGAGI. V lost 2 bases, J lost 3 bases, and 14 bases lay in between. The CDR3 sequence is 16 residues long. As DNA, the CDR3 is TGTGCCAGCAGTTACGGGGGCAGGGGCGACAATCAGCCCCAGCATTTT. Encoded protein: CASSYGGRGDNQPQHF.

J is TRBJ2-7 and V is TRBV11-2; TRBD2 agrees at 16 bases. The CDR3 runs 15 residues. Germline V CDR1 and CDR2: SGHAT, FQNNGV. After removal of 6 bases from V and 7 bases from J, the junction contained 6 bases not matched to a gene. CDR3 DNA sequence: TGTGCCAGCAGATCCCCGGGACTAGCGGGGGGGGAGCAGTACTTC. Amino acid sequence: CASRSPGLAGGEQYF.

The chain joins TRBV7-9 to TRBJ1-1; the match to TRBD1 covers 7 bases. Looked up from germline, CDR1 is SEHNR and CDR2 is FQNEAQ (reference sequence). Trimming took 2 bases from V and 1 from J; bases not matched to a gene: 4. There are 15 residues in the CDR3. The CDR3 region is CASSLLGDRNTEAFF. The CDR3 DNA follows: TGTGCCAGCAGCTTATTAGGGGACAGGAACACTGAAGCTTTCTTT. The variable domain in full, with the rest retrieved from reference TRBV7-9 and TRBJ1-1, is DTGVSQNPRHKITKRGQNVTFRCDPISEHNRLYWYRQTLGQGPEFLTYFQNEAQLEKSRLLSDRFSAERPKGSFSTLEIQRTEQGDSAMYLCASSLLGDRNTEAFFGQGTRLTVV.

The V and J genes are TRBV6-5 and TRBJ1-1; the D is unclear. CDR3 length equals 14 residues. CDR1 MNHEY and CDR2 SVGAGI come from the germline V gene. Trimming removed 10 bases at V and 11 bases at J, with 26 bases between. Here the CDR3 DNA reads TGTGCCACCCTCATTTCCCCGGGGTCCCCTAAGGCTTTCTTT. Its translation is CATLISPGSPKAFF.

This clone occurred once. CDR3 region: CSGRDRSYEQYF. The DNA of the CDR3 is TGCAGCGGCAGGGATCGCTCCTACGAGCAGTACTTC. The chain uses TRBV29-1 and TRBJ2-7; possibly TRBD1 for D (5 bases). This CDR3 is 12 amino acids long. Trimming cost V 7 bases and J 0 bases, with 10 bases left between them. Germline loops: CDR1 SQVTM, CDR2 ANQGSEA.

The V call is TRBV4-3, the J call TRBJ2-1; TRBD2 matches 7 bases. V trimming: 4 bases; J trimming: 4 bases; junction bases outside the gene matches: 7. From germline, CDR1 is LGHNA and CDR2 YSLEER. This CDR3 contains 15 residues. CDR3 bases: TGCGCCAGCAGCCCTCGGGCTAGCGGATACAATGAGCAGTTCTTC. Its translation is CASSPRASGYNEQFF.

This clone was detected only once. This chain joins TRBV4-3 and TRBJ2-1; D ambiguous. Germline CDR1 and CDR2: LGHNA and YSLEER. The length of the CDR3 is 13 residues. V was trimmed by 1 base and J by 4 bases, leaving 5 bases between them. CDR3 DNA: TGCGCCAGCAGCCAAGGAGCTTACAATGAGCAGTTCTTC. Translating gives CASSQGAYNEQFF.

The CDR3 region is CASSQGYLTSGNTIYF. The CDR3 DNA follows: TGCGCCAGCAGCCAAGGATACCTCACATCTGGAAACACCATATATTTT. V usage is TRBV4-3 and J usage is TRBJ1-3; D gene ambiguous. Germline V lookup: CDR1 LGHNA, CDR2 YSLEER. The CDR3 runs 16 residues. The V end lost 1 base, the J end lost 1 base, and 11 bases lay between the germline ends.

V usage is TRBV9 and J usage is TRBJ2-7, with 7 nucleotides matching TRBD2. The trim removed 0 bases at V and 2 bases at J, leaving 11 bases unmatched. This CDR3 comprises 17 residues. Germline V lookup: CDR1 SGDLS, CDR2 YYNGEE. In DNA, the CDR3 is TGTGCCAGCAGCGTAGGACCTATCCGGGCGGGAGCCTACGAGCAGTACTTC. Its translation is CASSVGPIRAGAYEQYF.

This chain links TRBV19 with TRBJ1-1; no clear D gene. CDR3 length equals 12 residues. Germline CDR1 and CDR2: LNHDA and SQIVND (reference sequence). V dropped 7 bases and J dropped 11 bases, with 17 bases sitting between them. DNA of the CDR3: TGTGCCAGTATGGAAAGACGGCGCGGGGCTTTCTTT. Its translation: CASMERRRGAFF. The variable domain in full, with the rest retrieved from reference TRBV19 and TRBJ1-1, is DGGITQSPKYLFRKEGQNVTLSCEQNLNHDAMYWYRQDPGQGLRLIYYSQIVNDFQKGDIAEGYSVSREKKESFPLTVTSAQKNPTAFYLCASMERRRGAFFGQGTRLTVV.

This clone was detected once. V gene TRBV28 combines with J gene TRBJ2-3; tentatively, D is TRBD2 (6 bases). CDR3 length: 14 residues. CDR1 is MDHEN, CDR2 SYDVKM, per germline. The ends were cut back, 5 bases at V and 0 bases at J, with 9 bases in the middle. CDR3 nucleotide sequence: TGTGCCAGCAGTCTCGGGACTAGCACAGATACGCAGTATTTT. This encodes CASSLGTSTDTQYF. The full variable domain, in which reference TRBV28 and TRBJ2-3 provide the parts outside the CDR3, is DVKVTQSSRYLVKRTGEKVFLECVQDMDHENMFWYRQDPGLGLRLIYFSYDVKMKEKGDIPEGYSVSREKKERFSLILESASTNQTSMYLCASSLGTSTDTQYFGPGTRLTVL.

In its sample, this clone was seen once. The chain uses TRBV2 and TRBJ2-5, with 10 bases aligning to TRBD1. The germline gives CDR1 SNHLY, CDR2 FYNNEI. J was trimmed by 5 bases and V by 3 bases; bases with no gene match: 9. The CDR3 loop spans 16 amino acids. The CDR3 protein is CASSEGTGAFGETQYF. The CDR3 DNA sequence: TGTGCCAGCAGTGAGGGGACAGGGGCCTTCGGGGAGACCCAGTACTTC.

The V call is TRBV3-1 (or the pseudogene TRBV3-2), the J call TRBJ1-2; possible D gene TRBD1, 6 bases. V was clipped by 0 bases and J by 2 bases, with 7 bases between them. This CDR3 is 14 amino acids long. Germline values: CDR1 LGHDT, CDR2 YNNKEL (reference sequence). DNA of the CDR3: TGTGCCAGCAGCCAAGAAAGGGGGAACTATGGCTACACCTTC. Protein product: CASSQERGNYGYTF.

The rearrangement uses TRBV10-2 and TRBJ2-2, with D perhaps TRBD1 (5 bases). CDR3 length equals 17 residues. Between the trimmed V and J ends, which lost 0 bases and 4 bases, there was a span of 15 bases. The germline V gene has CDR1 WSHSY and CDR2 SAAADI. As DNA, the CDR3 is TGCGCCAGCAGTGAGTCTTTGGTCGACAGCCTCACCGGGGAGCTGTTTTTT. Translating gives CASSESLVDSLTGELFF.

The gene calls are TRBV5-4 and TRBJ1-3; maybe TRBD1 (5 bases). CDR1 is SGHNT and CDR2 is YYREEE in the germline V gene (reference sequence). The CDR3 covers 15 residues. V was shortened by 0 bases and J by 4 bases, with 11 bases between the two germline ends. CDR3 in amino acids: CASSLESGEGNTIYF. The CDR3 region has the DNA TGTGCCAGCAGCTTGGAATCGGGGGAGGGAAACACCATATATTTT.

This chain connects TRBV5-4 to TRBJ1-1, with 10 bases that match TRBD1. Losses at the gene ends were 0 bases for V and 4 bases for J; bases not matched to a gene: 3. The CDR3 is 15 residues long. Germline V CDR1 and CDR2: SGHNT, YYREEE (reference sequence). In DNA form, the CDR3 reads TGTGCCAGCAGCTTGGGACAGGGGGCGGTCACTGAAGCTTTCTTT. Protein product: CASSLGQGAVTEAFF.

This clone was counted a single time. V is TRBV19 and J is TRBJ1-6; 12 positions agree with TRBD1. Germline V gene data show CDR1 as LNHDA and CDR2 as SQIVND (reference sequence). The trim removed 3 bases at V and 15 bases at J, leaving 9 bases unmatched. The CDR3 sequence is 15 residues long. CDR3 loop: CASSMAGTGGSLLHF. CDR3 in DNA: TGTGCCAGTAGTATGGCCGGGACAGGGGGCTCGCTCCTCCACTTT. Based on the CDR3 plus reference TRBV19 and TRBJ1-6, the full variable domain is DGGITQSPKYLFRKEGQNVTLSCEQNLNHDAMYWYRQDPGQGLRLIYYSQIVNDFQKGDIAEGYSVSREKKESFPLTVTSAQKNPTAFYLCASSMAGTGGSLLHFGNGTRLTVT.

The chain is built from TRBV30 and TRBJ2-7; D not certain. The CDR3 is made up of 14 amino acids. CDR1 and CDR2 from the germline V gene are GTSNPN and SVGIG (reference sequence). Deletions cut 1 base from V and 3 bases from J, with 13 bases between. The CDR3 loop is CAWSDYPIHYEQYF. CDR3 coding DNA: TGTGCCTGGAGTGACTATCCCATCCACTACGAGCAGTACTTC.

This clone was detected once. The genes are TRBV18 and TRBJ1-2, with 7 bases matching TRBD1. The V segment lost 2 bases and the J segment 0 bases; nucleotides outside the gene matches: 0. The CDR3 totals 14 residues. Germline values: CDR1 KGHSH, CDR2 LQKENI. CDR3 nucleotide sequence: TGTGCCAGCTCACCAGGGACAGCTAACTATGGCTACACCTTC. As protein: CASSPGTANYGYTF.

The chain uses TRBV27 and TRBJ2-7; possible D gene TRBD2, 5 bases. The CDR3 totals 17 residues. Germline CDR1 is MNHEY and CDR2 is SMNVEV (reference sequence). V was clipped by 3 bases and J by 0 bases, with 18 bases between them. The CDR3 loop is CASSFRASRTSSYEQYF. In DNA form, the CDR3 reads TGTGCCAGCAGTTTTCGGGCTAGCCGAACTAGCTCCTACGAGCAGTACTTC.

V and J are TRBV19 and TRBJ1-1, with D possibly being TRBD1 (6 bases). This CDR3 is 15 amino acids long. The V gene's germline CDR1 is LNHDA and CDR2 SQIVND (reference sequence). Trimming removed 6 bases at V and 5 bases at J, with 19 bases between. This CDR3 is CASRLQGPVGTEAFF. The CDR3 bases are TGTGCCAGTAGACTTCAGGGGCCCGTGGGAACTGAAGCTTTCTTT.

This clone is a singleton in its sample. The chain has TRBV23-1 and TRBJ1-1; tentative D call: TRBD1 (5 bases). TRBV23-1 counts as an open reading frame of uncertain function. The CDR3 spans 13 residues. Trimming stripped 0 bases from V and 6 bases from J, with 8 bases between. The CDR3 DNA sequence: TGCGCCAGCAGTCAATCGTGGGACTCTGAAGCTTTCTTT. This codes for CASSQSWDSEAFF.

This clone occurred a few times. The chain uses TRBV7-2 and TRBJ1-6; D might be TRBD1 (6 bases). Per germline, CDR1 SGHTA and CDR2 FQGNSA. Trimming took 5 bases from V and 16 from J, leaving 18 bases between them. The CDR3 consists of 13 residues. The CDR3 reads CASSLDRSSPLHF. The CDR3 DNA follows: TGTGCCAGCAGCCTAGACAGGTCCTCCCCTCTCCACTTT.